Shown below are 14 T cell receptor beta chains from a single sample sequenced in a study of cytomegalovirus exposure and HLA in healthy donors. PCR was performed using 60 Vbeta and 13 Jbeta primers. Profiling relied on immunoSEQ multiplex PCR, and the TCRdb table lists in-frame clones only, not all of them. This table holds 120,000 to 150,000 clones, roughly three fifths found once. The sample was PBMCs. These receptors were obtained from a male donor in good health and CMV-seronegative.

The rearrangement uses TRBV9 and TRBJ2-1; TRBD1 aligns across 7 bases. The V gene's germline CDR1 is SGDLS and CDR2 YYNGEE. This CDR3 region has 14 residues. The J segment lost 6 bases and the V segment lost 3 bases, leaving 6 bases of the junction unmatched. CDR3 region: CASSETGTVNEQFF. DNA of the CDR3: TGTGCCAGCAGCGAGACGGGGACAGTCAATGAGCAGTTCTTC.

The chain employs TRBV19 and TRBJ1-4; a possible D gene is TRBD1 (5 bases). Per the germline V gene, CDR1 is LNHDA and CDR2 is SQIVND (reference sequence). V shed 5 bases and J shed 7 bases, with 14 bases lying between them. The CDR3 contains 14 residues. Written as DNA, the CDR3 is TGTGCCAGTAGTTCTCAGGGAGGGCGTGAAAAACTGTTTTTT. This codes for CASSSQGGREKLFF.

The count of this clone is one. A much larger clone sits a single nucleotide away, making a read error possible. The chain is built from TRBV7-9 and TRBJ2-5, with 10 nucleotides matching TRBD2. The better agreement between TRBJ2-7 and the DNA end casts doubt on the J call. CDR3 length: 15 amino acids. The germline V gene encodes CDR1 SEHNR and CDR2 FQNEAQ (reference sequence). This chain's CDR3 is CSSSSGLAEDYEQYF. As DNA, the CDR3 is TGTTCCAGCAGCTCAGGACTAGCGGAAGACTACGAGCAGTACTTC.

V gene TRBV30 combines with J gene TRBJ2-7; D remains ambiguous. Trimming took 5 bases from V and 0 from J, leaving 11 bases between them. CDR3 size: 13 residues. Germline CDR1 and CDR2: GTSNPN and SVGIG (reference sequence). The CDR3 here is CAWERGISYEQYF. For the CDR3, the DNA is TGTGCCTGGGAAAGAGGTATCTCCTACGAGCAGTACTTC.

V is TRBV7-2 and J is TRBJ2-7, with 7 bases that match TRBD2. Germline CDR1 SGHTA, CDR2 FQGNSA. This CDR3 has 14 amino acids. The trim removed 5 bases at V and 0 bases at J, leaving 4 bases unmatched. The CDR3 spells CASSPAGNSYEQYF. In nucleotides, the CDR3 is TGTGCCAGCAGCCCAGCGGGGAACTCCTACGAGCAGTACTTC.

V gene TRBV30 combines with J gene TRBJ1-3; no firm D call. CDR1 is GTSNPN, CDR2 SVGIG, per germline (reference sequence). The CDR3 runs 15 residues. Trimming left V 2 bases short and J 3 bases short, with 14 bases between. The DNA of the CDR3 is TGTGCCTGGAGTAGAGCGGAGGCGGTTGGAAACACCATATATTTT. Translating gives CAWSRAEAVGNTIYF.

The rearrangement uses TRBV7-3 and TRBJ2-3; the match to TRBD1 covers 7 bases. V lost 3 bases and J lost 10; bases outside the gene matches: 7. From germline, CDR1 is SGHTA and CDR2 FQGTGA. The CDR3 consists of 13 residues. This CDR3 reads CASSFVNRGPQYF. The CDR3 DNA reads as TGTGCCAGCAGCTTCGTGAACAGGGGACCGCAGTATTTT.

This chain links TRBV28 with TRBJ2-7; 9 nucleotides agree with TRBD1. The CDR3 is 17 amino acids. With 2 bases clipped from V and 0 bases from J, the junction kept 8 bases outside the gene matches. In germline, CDR1 is MDHEN, CDR2 SYDVKM. The CDR3 reads CASSLPPGQGISYEQYF. CDR3 bases: TGTGCCAGCAGTTTACCGCCGGGACAGGGAATCTCCTACGAGCAGTACTTC.

The chain is built from TRBV19 and TRBJ2-5; TRBD2 aligns across 12 bases. Germline values: CDR1 LNHDA, CDR2 SQIVND (reference sequence). The CDR3 covers 15 residues. The trim removed 5 bases at V and 3 bases at J, leaving 4 bases unmatched. CDR3 DNA: TGTGCCAGTAGTCCCCGGACTAGCGGGGAAGAGACCCAGTACTTC. Translated: CASSPRTSGEETQYF. Supplemented by reference TRBV19 and TRBJ2-5, the full variable domain reads DGGITQSPKYLFRKEGQNVTLSCEQNLNHDAMYWYRQDPGQGLRLIYYSQIVNDFQKGDIAEGYSVSREKKESFPLTVTSAQKNPTAFYLCASSPRTSGEETQYFGPGTRLLVL.

This clone was counted a single time. Other nucleotide sequences from this sample produce the same CDR3. The J gene is TRBJ1-1, the V gene TRBV5-1, with TRBD1 matching 7 bases. The CDR3 is made up of 13 amino acids. V trimming: 4 bases; J trimming: 3 bases; junction bases outside the gene matches: 3. Germline CDR1 and CDR2: SGHRS and YFSETQ. CDR3 amino acids: CASSLTGDTEAFF. CDR3 in DNA: TGCGCCAGCAGCCTAACAGGGGACACTGAAGCTTTCTTT.

Only a few counts were recorded for this clone. This rearrangement joins TRBV5-1 to TRBJ2-2; the match to TRBD1 covers 11 bases. V shed 4 bases and J 4 bases; nucleotides not matched to a gene: 3. CDR3 length: 15 residues. From germline, CDR1 is SGHRS and CDR2 YFSETQ. The CDR3: CASSRTGGITGELFF. CDR3 nucleotides: TGCGCCAGCAGCCGGACAGGGGGCATCACCGGGGAGCTGTTTTTT.

CDR3: CASSPAGVTTDTQYF. CDR3 sequence (DNA): TGTGCCAGCAGCCCAGCGGGGGTGACCACAGATACGCAGTATTTT. V gene TRBV5-4 combines with J gene TRBJ2-3, with 8 bases matching TRBD2. The CDR3 extends over 15 amino acids. Germline values: CDR1 SGHNT, CDR2 YYREEE (reference sequence). The junction had 6 bases not matched to a gene; V was cut back by 4 bases and J by 2 bases.

The CDR3 spells CSVSGQAAEQYF. CDR3 DNA sequence: TGCAGCGTGTCGGGACAGGCAGCCGAGCAGTACTTC. The V and J genes are TRBV29-1 and TRBJ2-7; 8 nucleotides line up with TRBD1. Per the germline V gene, CDR1 is SQVTM and CDR2 is ANQGSEA. The CDR3 spans 12 residues. V trimming: 6 bases; J trimming: 6 bases; junction bases outside the gene matches: 7.

This clone was recorded a few times. The CDR3 loop reads CASSLNRGVTEAFF. As DNA, the CDR3 is TGTGCCAGCAGTTTAAACAGGGGAGTCACTGAAGCTTTCTTT. The chain recombines TRBV27 with TRBJ1-1; 7 nucleotides match TRBD1. The CDR3 is made up of 14 amino acids. Trimming removed 2 bases from V and 4 bases from J; junction bases left unmatched: 4. Germline CDR1 reads MNHEY; CDR2 reads SMNVEV (reference sequence).